A selection of T cell receptor beta chains follows, all from one sample in a study of early T cells in non-severe SARS-CoV-2 infection. From the 5' RACE reads, TCRdb called clonotypes with MiXCR, one entry per CDR3 protein. Of roughly 99,000 distinct CDR3 sequences in the sample, 8.5% to 14% were seen once. Input material: whole blood. Every receptor here comes from an adult who was a healthcare worker with PCR-confirmed SARS-CoV-2 infection or an uninfected control (not recorded which). CDR3s include the opening cysteine and the closing phenylalanine or tryptophan.

v_call	j_call	cdr3_aa
TRBV20-1	TRBJ2-1	CSALGHISYNEQFF
TRBV7-9	TRBJ2-4	CASSLAVGGLQNIQYF
TRBV20-1	TRBJ2-1	CSPGLAGVDEQFF
TRBV5-1	TRBJ2-1	CASSLEGLAGWSSYNEQFF
TRBV12-3/TRBV12-4	TRBJ1-5	CASSPGQGKPQHF
TRBV14	TRBJ2-1	CASSQDDGLAGNEQFF
TRBV11-2	TRBJ1-1	CASSRQANTEAFF
TRBV20-1	TRBJ2-1	CSARRASGINEQFF
TRBV2	TRBJ1-1	CASSQTGYTEAFF
TRBV27	TRBJ2-1	CASRPSPGQGDYNEQFF
TRBV7-9	TRBJ2-7	CASSWGQAYEQYF
TRBV29-1	TRBJ1-4	CSVRREGEKLFF
TRBV4-3	TRBJ2-1	CASSQEGGGTGNEQFF